This TCR beta chain was profiled in a study of cytomegalovirus exposure and HLA in healthy donors. Notes on the study in general: Common viral pathogens seemed to be connected with several of the most significant clusters, according to a later analysis. Equally common other TCR beta chains were less clonally expanded than HLA-associated ones, a later analysis found.

V lost 4 bases, J lost 1 base, and 5 bases stayed unmatched. The CDR3 is 15 residues long. The germline V gene encodes CDR1 LNHDA and CDR2 SQIVND (reference sequence). On this clone: Its antigen is as yet unknown.

60 Vbeta and 13 Jbeta primers were used in PCR. Method: immunoSEQ multiplex PCR; TCRdb's copy keeps in-frame clones and lacks some. The sample records around 150,000 clones, around three fifths being singletons. Sequenced: PBMCs. The rearrangement joins TRBV19 to TRBJ2-5; 8 bases are shared with TRBD1. This TCR derives from a woman between 35 and 50 years old in good health and CMV-seronegative. CDR3 bases: TGTGCCAGTAGTAGAGAAGACAGGGGCCAAGAGACCCAGTACTTC. This codes for CASSREDRGQETQYF.